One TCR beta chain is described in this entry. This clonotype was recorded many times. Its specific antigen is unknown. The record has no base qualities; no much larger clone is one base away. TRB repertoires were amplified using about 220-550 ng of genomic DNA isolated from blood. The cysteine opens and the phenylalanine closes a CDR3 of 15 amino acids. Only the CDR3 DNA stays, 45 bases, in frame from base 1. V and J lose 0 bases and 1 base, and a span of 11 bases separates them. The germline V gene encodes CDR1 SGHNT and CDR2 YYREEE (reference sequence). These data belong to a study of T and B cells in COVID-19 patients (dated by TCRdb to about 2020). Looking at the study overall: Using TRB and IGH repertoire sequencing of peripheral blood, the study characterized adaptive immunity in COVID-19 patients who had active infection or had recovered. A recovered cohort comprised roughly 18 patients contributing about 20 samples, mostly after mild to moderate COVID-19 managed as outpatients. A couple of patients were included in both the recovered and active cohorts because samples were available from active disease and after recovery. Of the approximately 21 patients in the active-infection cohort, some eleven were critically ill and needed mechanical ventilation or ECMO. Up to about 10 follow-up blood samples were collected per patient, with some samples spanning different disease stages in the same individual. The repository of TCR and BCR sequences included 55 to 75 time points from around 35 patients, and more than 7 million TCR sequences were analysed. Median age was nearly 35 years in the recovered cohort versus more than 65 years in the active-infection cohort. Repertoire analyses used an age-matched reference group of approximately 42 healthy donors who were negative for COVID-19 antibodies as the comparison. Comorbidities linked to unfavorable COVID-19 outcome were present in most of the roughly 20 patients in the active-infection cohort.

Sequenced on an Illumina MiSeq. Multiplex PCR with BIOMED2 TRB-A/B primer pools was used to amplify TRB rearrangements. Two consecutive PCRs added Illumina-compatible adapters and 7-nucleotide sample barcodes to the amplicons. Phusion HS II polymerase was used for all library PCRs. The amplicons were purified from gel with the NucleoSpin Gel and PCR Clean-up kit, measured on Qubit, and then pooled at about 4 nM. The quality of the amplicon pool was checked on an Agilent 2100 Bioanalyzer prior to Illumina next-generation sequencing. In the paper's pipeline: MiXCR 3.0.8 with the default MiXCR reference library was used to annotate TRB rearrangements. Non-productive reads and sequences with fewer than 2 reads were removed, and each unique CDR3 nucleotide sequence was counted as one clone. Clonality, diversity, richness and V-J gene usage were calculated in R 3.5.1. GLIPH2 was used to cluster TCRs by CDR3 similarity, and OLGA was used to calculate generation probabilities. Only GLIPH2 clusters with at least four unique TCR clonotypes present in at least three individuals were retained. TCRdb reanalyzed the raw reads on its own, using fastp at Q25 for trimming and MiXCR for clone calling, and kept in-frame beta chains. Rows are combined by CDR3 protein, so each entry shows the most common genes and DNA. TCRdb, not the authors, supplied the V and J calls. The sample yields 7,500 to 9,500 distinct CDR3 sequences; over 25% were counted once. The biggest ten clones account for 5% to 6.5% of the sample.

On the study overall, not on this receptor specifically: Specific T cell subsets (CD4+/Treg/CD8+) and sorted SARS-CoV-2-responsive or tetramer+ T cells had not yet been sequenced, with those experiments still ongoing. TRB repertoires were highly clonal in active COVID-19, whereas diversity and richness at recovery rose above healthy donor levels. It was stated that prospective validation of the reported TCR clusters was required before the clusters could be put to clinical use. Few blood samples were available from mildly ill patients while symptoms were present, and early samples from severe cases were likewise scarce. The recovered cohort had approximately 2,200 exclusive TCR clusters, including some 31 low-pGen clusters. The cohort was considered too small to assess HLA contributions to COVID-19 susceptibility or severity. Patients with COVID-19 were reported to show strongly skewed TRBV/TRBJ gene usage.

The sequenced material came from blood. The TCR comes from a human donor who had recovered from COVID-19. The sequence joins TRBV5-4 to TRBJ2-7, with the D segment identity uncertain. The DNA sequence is TGTGCCAGCAGCTTGGTCTCTCAGAGATCCTACGAGCAGTACTTC. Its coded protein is CASSLVSQRSYEQYF. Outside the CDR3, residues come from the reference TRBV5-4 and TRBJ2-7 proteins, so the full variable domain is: ETGVTQSPTHLIKTRGQQVTLRCSSQSGHNTVSWYQQALGQGPQFIFQYYREEENGRGNFPPRFSGLQFPNYSSELNVNALELDDSALYLCASSLVSQRSYEQYFGPGTRLTVT.